These 20 T cell receptor beta chains were all obtained from the same sample, sequenced in a study of T cells in Graves' hyperthyroidism and ophthalmopathy. The source material, RNA transcripts, was used to amplify TCR beta CDR3 regions. The TCR CDR3 first-round RT-PCR relied on the HTBI primer set. One entry per CDR3 protein results from TCRdb running MiXCR on the multiplex PCR reads. Counted here are hundreds of thousands of distinct CDR3 sequences, approximately 40% occurring once; the ten biggest clones make up 7% to 10%. Source material: blood. All receptors come from a man younger than 30 with Graves' hyperthyroidism.

The chain uses TRBV10-3 and TRBJ2-7; 8 nucleotides agree with TRBD1. Germline V lookup: CDR1 ENHRY, CDR2 SYGVKD. The CDR3 extends over 14 amino acids. With 10 bases clipped from V and 0 bases from J, the junction kept 8 bases outside the gene matches. This CDR3 reads CASKEGQASYEQYF. CDR3 bases: TGTGCCAGCAAGGAGGGACAGGCCTCCTACGAGCAGTACTTC.

The rearrangement uses TRBV20-1 and TRBJ2-7, with a weak D call TRBD1 (5 bases). Trimming took off 2 bases at V and 2 bases at J, with 13 bases between the two ends. Germline CDR1 and CDR2: DFQATT and SNEGSKA (reference sequence). The CDR3 covers 14 residues. As DNA, the CDR3 is TGCAGTGCTAGAACCGTAGACAGAACCTACGAGCAGTACTTC. This gives the protein CSARTVDRTYEQYF.

At least ten counts were recorded for this clonotype. V gene TRBV15 combines with J gene TRBJ2-7, with D possibly matching TRBD1 (6 bases). The V gene lost 8 bases and the J gene lost 3 bases, with 11 bases spanning the gap. Germline CDR1 reads LNHNV; CDR2 reads YYDKDF (reference sequence). The CDR3 totals 12 residues. Here the CDR3 reads CATGATGYEQYF. CDR3 nucleotide sequence: TGTGCCACCGGGGCGACAGGCTACGAGCAGTACTTC.

The J gene is TRBJ1-5, the V gene TRBV7-2, with D possibly TRBD1 on 5 matching bases. Germline V gene sequence: CDR1 SGHTA, CDR2 FQGNSA. The ends were cut back, 5 bases at V and 4 bases at J, with 15 bases in the middle. This CDR3 has 15 residues. As DNA, the CDR3 is TGTGCCAGCAGCCTGACGGTCGGGGGTAATCAGCCCCAGCATTTT. It is translated as CASSLTVGGNQPQHF.

V and J are TRBV15 and TRBJ1-6; no firm D call. Between the trimmed V and J ends, which lost 3 bases and 5 bases, there was a span of 17 bases. Germline V lookup: CDR1 LNHNV, CDR2 YYDKDF (reference sequence). This CDR3 comprises 17 residues. Here the CDR3 DNA reads TGTGCCACCAGCAGGCCAACCGACCGCGGCCATAATTCACCCCTCCACTTT. Amino acids: CATSRPTDRGHNSPLHF. The variable domain in full, with the rest retrieved from reference TRBV15 and TRBJ1-6, is DAMVIQNPRYQVTQFGKPVTLSCSQTLNHNVMYWYQQKSSQAPKLLFHYYDKDFNNEADTPDNFQSRRPNTSFCFLDIRSPGLGDTAMYLCATSRPTDRGHNSPLHFGNGTRLTVT.

This clonotype was seen at least ten times. This chain links TRBV7-9 with TRBJ1-1; possibly TRBD1 for D (5 bases). This CDR3 contains 14 residues. CDR1 SEHNR and CDR2 FQNEAQ come from the germline V gene (reference sequence). V was cut by 4 bases and J by 10 bases, with 19 bases left in between. The CDR3 here is CASSSGTAYGRAFF. CDR3 sequence (DNA): TGTGCCAGCAGCTCAGGGACGGCTTATGGGAGAGCTTTCTTT.

V gene TRBV12-3 or TRBV12-4 combines with J gene TRBJ1-1; 7 bases match TRBD1. The CDR3 is made up of 14 amino acids. The junction had 15 bases not matched to a gene; V was cut back by 7 bases and J by 10 bases. The CDR3 here is CASTQWLGQVGAFF. CDR3 sequence (DNA): TGTGCCAGCACCCAATGGTTAGGACAGGTAGGAGCTTTCTTT.

The sample holds a few counts of this clonotype. CDR3 nucleotide sequence: TGTGCCAGCAGCTTAGGGGTGGGCCTCAACACCGGGGAGCTGTTTTTT. As protein: CASSLGVGLNTGELFF. The chain combines TRBV7-9 with TRBJ2-2; D remains ambiguous. The CDR3 is made up of 16 amino acids. Trimming cost V 1 base and J 2 bases, with 11 bases left between them. Germline-derived CDR1 and CDR2 are SEHNR and FQNEAQ (reference sequence). The variable domain in full, with the rest retrieved from reference TRBV7-9 and TRBJ2-2, is DTGVSQNPRHKITKRGQNVTFRCDPISEHNRLYWYRQTLGQGPEFLTYFQNEAQLEKSRLLSDRFSAERPKGSFSTLEIQRTEQGDSAMYLCASSLGVGLNTGELFFGEGSRLTVL.

As for this clonotype: Possible read error: a much larger clone is one base away. This chain links TRBV20-1 with TRBJ2-7, with D perhaps given as TRBD1 or TRBD2 (6 bases each). Germline values: CDR1 DFQATT, CDR2 SNEGSKA (reference sequence). This CDR3 region has 13 residues. The germline V and J ends were trimmed by 0 bases and 9 bases, with 15 bases remaining between them. CDR3 amino acids: CSARDWGAWGQYF. DNA for the CDR3: TGCAGTGCTAGAGATTGGGGGGCGTGGGGGCAGTACTTC.

A remark on this clonotype: Germline is not matched at one junction end, which may reflect a read error. The gene calls are TRBV10-3 and TRBJ2-7; D not resolved. The CDR3 runs to 13 residues. In germline, CDR1 is ENHRY, CDR2 SYGVKD. The CDR3: CASSEIATYEQYF. The CDR3 coding sequence is TGTGCCAGCAGTGAAATAGCCACCTACGAGCAGTACTTC.

This clonotype has at least ten counts. This chain links TRBV11-2 with TRBJ2-7, with TRBD2 identical over 7 bases. Germline CDR1 SGHAT, CDR2 FQNNGV. The CDR3 consists of 15 residues. V shed 4 bases, J shed 2 bases, and the junction held 8 bases outside the gene matches. CDR3 in DNA: TGTGCCAGCAGCTCCGGGTTGCTAGCGGCCTACGAGCAGTACTTC. It specifies CASSSGLLAAYEQYF.

As concerns this clonotype: A read error may produce the germline difference seen at one junction end. The genes are TRBV10-3 and TRBJ1-3; the D is unclear. The CDR3 totals 12 residues. Germline CDR1 and CDR2: ENHRY and SYGVKD. CDR3 region: CASSYLRNTIYF. The DNA of the CDR3 is TGTGCCAGCAGTTACCTCCGAAACACCATATATTTT.

In its sample, this clonotype was seen a few times. The CDR3 region is CASSFSLMNTEAFF. For the CDR3, the DNA is TGTGCCAGCAGCTTTAGCCTTATGAACACTGAAGCTTTCTTT. V is TRBV7-8 and J is TRBJ1-1; D remains ambiguous. The CDR3 runs to 14 residues. Trimming left V 3 bases short and J 0 bases short, with 8 bases between. Looked up from germline, CDR1 is SGHVS and CDR2 is FQNEAQ.

The rearrangement uses TRBV29-1 and TRBJ2-1; 7 nucleotides align to TRBD1. Germline lookup yields CDR1 SQVTM and CDR2 ANQGSEA. This CDR3 region has 13 residues. V shed 2 bases and J 5 bases; nucleotides not matched to a gene: 3. The CDR3 protein is CSVEPGQNNEQFF. Written as DNA, the CDR3 is TGCAGCGTTGAACCGGGACAGAACAATGAGCAGTTCTTC.

This clonotype was observed a handful of times. This chain connects TRBV9 to TRBJ1-6, with D tentatively TRBD1 (5 bases). CDR1 is SGDLS and CDR2 is YYNGEE in the germline V gene. CDR3 length: 16 residues. Trimming stripped 1 base from V and 5 bases from J, with 13 bases between. Here the CDR3 DNA reads TGTGCCAGCAGCGTAACCGGAGGGGATGATAATTCACCCCTCCACTTT. It encodes CASSVTGGDDNSPLHF.

J is TRBJ1-6 and V is TRBV6-6; TRBD1 aligns across 8 bases. The CDR3 covers 16 residues. Germline V gives CDR1 MNHNY, CDR2 SVGAGI (reference sequence). V gave up 6 bases and J gave up 7 bases; unmatched junction bases: 11. The CDR3 sequence is CASSHTPTGENSPLHF. The DNA of the CDR3 is TGTGCCAGCAGCCACACCCCGACAGGGGAAAATTCACCCCTCCACTTT.

In this sample, this clonotype turned up many times. The chain combines TRBV2 with TRBJ1-1; 9 bases match TRBD1. V shed 6 bases and J 2 bases; nucleotides not matched to a gene: 7. CDR1 is SNHLY and CDR2 is FYNNEI in the germline V gene. The CDR3 covers 15 residues. CDR3 nucleotides: TGTGCCAGCAGCGTCGGACAGGGGCCCAACACTGAAGCTTTCTTT. This codes for CASSVGQGPNTEAFF.

This chain uses TRBV11-1 with TRBJ1-3; 8 bases match TRBD1. Looked up from germline, CDR1 is SGHAT and CDR2 is FQDESV (reference sequence). This CDR3 has 14 residues. In DNA, the CDR3 is TGTGCTTCTCCCTCAGGGGGCAGTGGAAACACCATATATTTT. Translating it yields CASPSGGSGNTIYF.

A word on this clonotype: The junction shows a germline mismatch at one end, possibly a read error. The chain carries TRBV6-1 and TRBJ1-6; possible D gene TRBD1, 6 bases. CDR1 MNHNS and CDR2 SASEGT come from the germline V gene. The CDR3 runs 14 residues. CDR3: CDSWGQDLNSPLHF. The CDR3 nucleotides read TGTGACAGCTGGGGGCAGGACCTTAATTCACCCCTCCACTTT.

In its sample, this clonotype was seen many times. This chain connects TRBV15 to TRBJ1-4; D possibly corresponds to TRBD1 (6 bases). Germline values: CDR1 LNHNV, CDR2 YYDKDF (reference sequence). With 0 bases removed from V and 4 bases from J, the gap between germline ends came to 12 bases. CDR3 length equals 16 residues. The CDR3: CATSRDPTGVNEKLFF. DNA for the CDR3: TGTGCCACCAGCAGAGATCCGACAGGCGTTAATGAAAAACTGTTTTTT.